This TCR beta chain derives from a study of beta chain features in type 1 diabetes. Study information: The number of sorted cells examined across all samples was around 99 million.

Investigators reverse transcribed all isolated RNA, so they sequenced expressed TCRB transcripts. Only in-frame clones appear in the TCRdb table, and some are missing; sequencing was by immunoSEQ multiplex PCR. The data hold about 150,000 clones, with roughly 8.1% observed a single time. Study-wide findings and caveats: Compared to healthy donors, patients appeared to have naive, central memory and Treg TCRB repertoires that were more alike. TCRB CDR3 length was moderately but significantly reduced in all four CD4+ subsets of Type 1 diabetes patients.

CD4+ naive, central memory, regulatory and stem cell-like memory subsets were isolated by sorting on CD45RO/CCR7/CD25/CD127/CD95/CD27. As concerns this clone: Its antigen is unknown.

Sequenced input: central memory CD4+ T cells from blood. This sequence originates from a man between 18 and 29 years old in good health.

For the CDR3, the DNA is TGTGCCAGCAGCTCGGACAGGGGGACGGTTACGCAGTATTTT. Translation gives CASSSDRGTVTQYF. This chain uses TRBV7-9 with TRBJ2-3; 10 nucleotides match TRBD1. V lost 4 bases and J lost 8; bases outside the gene matches: 6. Germline lookup yields CDR1 SEHNR and CDR2 FQNEAQ (reference sequence). The CDR3 runs 14 residues.